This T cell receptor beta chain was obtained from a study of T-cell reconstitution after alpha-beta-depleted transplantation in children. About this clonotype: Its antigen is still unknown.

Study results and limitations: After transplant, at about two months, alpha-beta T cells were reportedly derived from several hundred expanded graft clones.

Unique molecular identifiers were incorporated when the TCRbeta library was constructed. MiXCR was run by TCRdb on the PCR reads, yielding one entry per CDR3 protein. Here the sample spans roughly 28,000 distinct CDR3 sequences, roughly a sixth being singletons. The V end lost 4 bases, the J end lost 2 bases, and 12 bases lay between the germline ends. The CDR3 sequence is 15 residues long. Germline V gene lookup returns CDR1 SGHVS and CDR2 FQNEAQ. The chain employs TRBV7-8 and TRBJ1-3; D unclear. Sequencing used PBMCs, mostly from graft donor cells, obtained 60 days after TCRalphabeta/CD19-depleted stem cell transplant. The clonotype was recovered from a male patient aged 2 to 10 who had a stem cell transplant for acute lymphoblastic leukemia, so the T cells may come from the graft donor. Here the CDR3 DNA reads TGTGCCAGCAGCTCCTTCGAGGGAACTGGAAACACCATATATTTT. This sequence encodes CASSSFEGTGNTIYF. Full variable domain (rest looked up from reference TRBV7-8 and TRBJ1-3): GAGVSQSPRYKVAKRGQDVALRCDPISGHVSLFWYQQALGQGPEFLTYFQNEAQLDKSGLPSDRFFAERPEGSVSTLKIQRTQQEDSAVYLCASSSFEGTGNTIYFGEGSWLTVV.